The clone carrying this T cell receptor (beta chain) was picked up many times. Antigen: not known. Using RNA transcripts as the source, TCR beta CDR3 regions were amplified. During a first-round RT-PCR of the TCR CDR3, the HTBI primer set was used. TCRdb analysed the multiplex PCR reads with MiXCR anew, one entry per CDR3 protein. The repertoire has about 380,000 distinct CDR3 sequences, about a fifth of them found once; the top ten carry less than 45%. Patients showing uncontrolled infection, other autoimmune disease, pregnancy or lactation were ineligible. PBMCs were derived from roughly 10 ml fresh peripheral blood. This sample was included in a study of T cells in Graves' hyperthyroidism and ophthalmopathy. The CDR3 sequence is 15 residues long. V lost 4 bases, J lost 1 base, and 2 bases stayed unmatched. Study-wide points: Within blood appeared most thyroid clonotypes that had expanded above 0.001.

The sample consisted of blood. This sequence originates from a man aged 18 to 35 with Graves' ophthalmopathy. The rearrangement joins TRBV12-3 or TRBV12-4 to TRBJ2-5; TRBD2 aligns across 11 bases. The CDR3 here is CASSSSGGIQETQYF. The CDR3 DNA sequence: TGTGCCAGCAGTTCTAGCGGGGGGATCCAAGAGACCCAGTACTTC.